Below are 21 T cell receptor beta chains sequenced from a single sample in a study of blood T cell repertoires in COVID-19. Sequencing was performed with immunoSEQ multiplex PCR; in TCRdb, only in-frame clones are kept and a portion is missing. The repertoire has about 480,000 clones, 85% to 90% of them found once; the top ten carry roughly 4%. The sequencing input was peripheral blood. These receptors came from a woman under 40 with acute or convalescent COVID-19.

J is TRBJ2-1 and V is TRBV11-3; a possible D gene is TRBD1 (5 bases). CDR1 and CDR2 from the germline V gene are SGHNT and YENEEA. Trimming removed 3 bases at V and 0 bases at J, with 18 bases between. CDR3 length: 18 residues. The CDR3: CASSFSWSGPGSYNEQFF. In DNA, the CDR3 is TGTGCCAGCAGCTTCTCGTGGTCAGGGCCGGGCTCCTACAATGAGCAGTTCTTC.

There are a few counts of this clone. The chain joins TRBV25-1 to TRBJ1-5, with 11 bases matching TRBD1. CDR1 and CDR2 (germline): MGHDK, SYGVNS. There are 17 residues in the CDR3. The ends lost 11 bases at V and 1 base at J; junction bases unmatched: 13. DNA for the CDR3: TGTGCCGGATTCTCTCGGGACAGGGGGTTGAGCAATCAGCCCCAGCATTTT. This gives the protein CAGFSRDRGLSNQPQHF.

The chain carries TRBV7-9 and TRBJ2-1; 11 nucleotides align to TRBD2. CDR3 length equals 15 residues. With V trimmed by 1 base and J by 9 bases, 5 bases remained unmatched. Germline CDR1 reads SEHNR; CDR2 reads FQNEAQ (reference sequence). The CDR3, as DNA: TGTGCCAGCAGCTTAGGTAGCGGGGGGGCCGGTGAGCAGTTCTTC. Translated: CASSLGSGGAGEQFF.

V gene TRBV9 combines with J gene TRBJ2-3; 13 bases are a match to TRBD2. Germline values: CDR1 SGDLS, CDR2 YYNGEE. The V segment lost 4 bases and the J segment 6 bases; nucleotides outside the gene matches: 2. This CDR3 region has 14 residues. The CDR3 loop is CASSLTSGGDTQYF. In DNA form, the CDR3 reads TGTGCCAGCAGCTTGACTAGCGGGGGGGATACGCAGTATTTT.

This sequence joins TRBV6-5 and TRBJ1-2; 7 bases are a match to TRBD1. V lost 6 bases, J lost 8 bases, and 12 bases stayed unmatched. Germline CDR1 and CDR2: MNHEY and SVGAGI. The CDR3 sequence is 14 residues long. CDR3 sequence reads: CASSRTGNLRGYTF. DNA of the CDR3: TGTGCCAGCAGCAGGACAGGAAACCTGCGGGGCTACACCTTC.

CDR3 in amino acids: CASSLDPGNYGYTF. The CDR3 DNA reads TGCGCCAGCAGCTTGGATCCAGGAAACTATGGCTACACCTTC. V and J are TRBV5-1 and TRBJ1-2; D not certain. The CDR3 spans 14 residues. Germline CDR1 and CDR2: SGHRS and YFSETQ. V was pared by 0 bases and J by 2 bases, with 8 bases between.

This chain uses TRBV11-3 with TRBJ2-2; D is undetermined. V was pared by 1 base and J by 5 bases, with 5 bases between. The CDR3 extends over 13 amino acids. Germline V lookup: CDR1 SGHNT, CDR2 YENEEA. DNA for the CDR3: TGTGCCAGCAGCTTAGTATCTACCGGGGAGCTGTTTTTT. Its translation: CASSLVSTGELFF.

V and J are TRBV2 and TRBJ2-1; TRBD2 matches at 11 bases. With V trimmed by 8 bases and J by 6 bases, 9 bases remained unmatched. Germline loops: CDR1 SNHLY, CDR2 FYNNEI. The CDR3 runs 15 residues. The CDR3 nucleotides are TGTGCCAGCGGCAATAGCGGGGGGGCGGTCAATGAGCAGTTCTTC. Translating gives CASGNSGGAVNEQFF.

This chain links TRBV2 with TRBJ2-3, with D unresolved. V was clipped by 5 bases and J by 4 bases, with 19 bases between them. The germline V gene encodes CDR1 SNHLY and CDR2 FYNNEI. This CDR3 region has 16 residues. CDR3 region: CASSPTLTLSADTQYF. The CDR3 bases are TGTGCCAGCAGTCCTACCCTCACTCTCAGCGCAGATACGCAGTATTTT. Supplemented by reference TRBV2 and TRBJ2-3, the full variable domain reads EPEVTQTPSHQVTQMGQEVILRCVPISNHLYFYWYRQILGQKVEFLVSFYNNEISEKSEIFDDQFSVERPDGSNFTLKIRSTKLEDSAMYFCASSPTLTLSADTQYFGPGTRLTVL.

The chain uses TRBV27 and TRBJ2-1, with TRBD1 identical over 7 bases. The CDR3 runs to 15 residues. Germline V gene lookup returns CDR1 MNHEY and CDR2 SMNVEV (reference sequence). The V and J ends lost 2 bases and 0 bases, in that order; junction bases with no gene match: 1. CDR3 in DNA: TGTGCCAGCAGTTTAGACAGGGCCTCCTACAATGAGCAGTTCTTC. Protein product: CASSLDRASYNEQFF.

The J gene is TRBJ2-3, the V gene TRBV11-2; D is uncertain. V was cut by 0 bases and J by 0 bases, with 7 bases left in between. The length of the CDR3 is 15 residues. Germline CDR1 reads SGHAT; CDR2 reads FQNNGV. The CDR3 DNA sequence: TGTGCCAGCAGCTTAGATGGGCCTAGCACAGATACGCAGTATTTT. Translated: CASSLDGPSTDTQYF. The full variable domain, its missing parts supplied by reference TRBV11-2 and TRBJ2-3, is EAGVAQSPRYKIIEKRQSVAFWCNPISGHATLYWYQQILGQGPKLLIQFQNNGVVDDSQLPKDRFSAERLKGVDSTLKIQPAKLEDSAVYLCASSLDGPSTDTQYFGPGTRLTVL.

This clone has just one count. The V call is TRBV30, the J call TRBJ2-2, with D perhaps matching TRBD2 (6 bases). CDR3 length: 17 amino acids. V lost 0 bases, J lost 4 bases, and 18 bases lay in between. Germline V gene lookup returns CDR1 GTSNPN and CDR2 SVGIG (reference sequence). In DNA form, the CDR3 reads TGTGCCTGGAGTGTACAACTGGGGGGTTATTTCACCGGGGAGCTGTTTTTT. Translated: CAWSVQLGGYFTGELFF.

The CDR3 region is CATSGRSNQPQHF. In DNA, the CDR3 is TGTGCCACCAGTGGGAGGAGCAATCAGCCCCAGCATTTT. The chain combines TRBV24-1 with TRBJ1-5; D remains ambiguous. V dropped 5 bases and J dropped 1 base, with 5 bases sitting between them. The CDR3 spans 13 residues. Germline values: CDR1 KGHDR, CDR2 SFDVKD.

V usage is TRBV7-2 and J usage is TRBJ2-4, with 9 bases aligning to TRBD2. Germline CDR1 is SGHTA and CDR2 is FQGNSA. Losses at the gene ends were 4 bases for V and 6 bases for J; bases not matched to a gene: 10. CDR3 length: 16 residues. CDR3 nucleotides: TGTGCCAGCAGCTGGGATCTCAGCGGGGGGATAAACATTCAGTACTTC. The encoded protein is CASSWDLSGGINIQYF.

This chain links TRBV30 with TRBJ1-2; D remains unclear. The CDR3 extends over 11 amino acids. In germline, CDR1 is GTSNPN, CDR2 SVGIG (reference sequence). Trimming shortened V by 5 bases and J by 7 bases, and 11 bases separated the two germline ends. The CDR3 region is CAWGRVGGYTF. The CDR3 DNA sequence: TGTGCCTGGGGGCGGGTTGGTGGCTACACCTTC.

In regard to this clone: The identical CDR3 is also encoded by other nucleotide sequences in the sample. V usage is TRBV5-4 and J usage is TRBJ2-7; D is unresolved. The CDR3 is 12 amino acids. V lost 3 bases and J 0 bases, leaving 4 bases between the germline ends. The germline CDR1 and CDR2 sequences are SGHNT and YYREEE (reference sequence). CDR3 bases: TGTGCCAGCAGCTCAGACTCCTACGAGCAGTACTTC. Its translation is CASSSDSYEQYF. The variable domain in full, with the rest retrieved from reference TRBV5-4 and TRBJ2-7, is ETGVTQSPTHLIKTRGQQVTLRCSSQSGHNTVSWYQQALGQGPQFIFQYYREEENGRGNFPPRFSGLQFPNYSSELNVNALELDDSALYLCASSSDSYEQYFGPGTRLTVT.

The V call is TRBV29-1, the J call TRBJ1-2; D gene uncertain. V was shortened by 6 bases and J by 2 bases, with 19 bases between the two germline ends. CDR1 SQVTM and CDR2 ANQGSEA come from the germline V gene. The CDR3 consists of 15 residues. CDR3 DNA sequence: TGCAGCGTCTCAACCAGACTGACTCGGAACTATGGCTACACCTTC. Protein product: CSVSTRLTRNYGYTF.

The rearrangement joins TRBV18 to TRBJ2-7, with 8 nucleotides matching TRBD1. Germline trimming cut 3 bases from V and 7 bases from J; bases unmatched to any gene: 8. This CDR3 is 14 amino acids long. Germline CDR1 KGHSH, CDR2 LQKENI. The CDR3 DNA follows: TGTGCCAGCTCACCCGACAGGGGAATGGGGGAGCAGTACTTC. Its protein is CASSPDRGMGEQYF.

The chain recombines TRBV18 with TRBJ2-3; 8 bases agree with TRBD2. The V gene's germline CDR1 is KGHSH and CDR2 LQKENI. The CDR3 runs to 16 residues. The J segment lost 6 bases and the V segment lost 1 base, leaving 9 bases of the junction unmatched. CDR3 residues: CASSPQRSGGRDTQYF. Here the CDR3 DNA reads TGTGCCAGCTCACCACAAAGGAGCGGGGGTCGTGATACGCAGTATTTT.

The chain has TRBV4-1 and TRBJ2-3; the match to TRBD1 covers 8 bases. Germline assignment: CDR1 MGHRA and CDR2 YSYEKL. The CDR3 loop spans 15 amino acids. Losses at the gene ends were 1 base for V and 4 bases for J; bases not matched to a gene: 4. This chain's CDR3 is CASSQGDRWPDTQYF. The CDR3 coding sequence is TGCGCCAGCAGCCAAGGGGACAGGTGGCCAGATACGCAGTATTTT.

The chain has TRBV5-5 and TRBJ2-3; 8 nucleotides line up with TRBD2. The ends lost 7 bases at V and 2 bases at J; junction bases unmatched: 12. In germline, CDR1 is SGHKS, CDR2 YYEKEE (reference sequence). The CDR3 runs to 16 residues. The CDR3 sequence is CASRRGGPLATDTQYF. DNA for the CDR3: TGTGCCAGCCGCCGGGGGGGGCCTTTGGCCACAGATACGCAGTATTTT.